A selection of T cell receptor beta chains follows, all from one sample in a study of OX40 agonist ivuxolimab in advanced cancers. Clones were sequenced by immunoSEQ multiplex PCR, and TCRdb holds only the in-frame ones, with some missing. The data show around 26,000 clones, 75% to 85% seen once. The sample consisted of CD4+ or CD8+ T cells sorted from blood, taken in a trial of the OX40 agonist ivuxolimab. The source of these receptors is an adult with an advanced solid tumor such as melanoma, head and neck, liver or kidney cancer. Both conserved end residues are part of each CDR3. Each record gives: CDR3 protein, CDR3 DNA, V gene, clone size, J gene, D gene. D genes are given only for firm matches. Clone size is stated in some rows and not others, as once, few, many or a class when expanded.

CDR3aa: CASGGGSQPQHF; CDR3nt: TGTGCCAGCGGAGGGGGCTCGCAGCCCCAGCATTTT; v_gene: TRBV2; abundance: -; j_gene: TRBJ1-5; d_gene: TRBD1
CDR3aa: CASSQQGVGGNTIYF; CDR3nt: TGTGCCAGCAGTCAACAGGGAGTCGGGGGAAACACCATATATTTT; v_gene: TRBV27; abundance: -; j_gene: TRBJ1-3; d_gene: -
CDR3aa: CASSPSGLGYEQYF; CDR3nt: TGTGCCAGTAGCCCGTCGGGACTTGGGTACGAGCAGTACTTC; v_gene: TRBV19; abundance: -; j_gene: TRBJ2-7; d_gene: -
CDR3aa: CASSLGYRARLDTEAFF; CDR3nt: TGTGCCAGCAGCTTAGGATACAGGGCGCGTTTAGACACTGAAGCTTTCTTT; v_gene: TRBV11-2; abundance: once; j_gene: TRBJ1-1; d_gene: -
CDR3aa: CASSFPGNLEQYF; CDR3nt: TGTGCCAGCAGTTTCCCAGGGAACCTCGAGCAGTACTTC; v_gene: TRBV28; abundance: -; j_gene: TRBJ2-7; d_gene: -
CDR3aa: CASSPGTGDFEQYF; CDR3nt: TGTGCCAGTAGTCCCGGGACAGGAGACTTCGAGCAGTACTTC; v_gene: TRBV19; abundance: -; j_gene: TRBJ2-7; d_gene: TRBD1
CDR3aa: CATRPRDDAYNEQFF; CDR3nt: TGTGCCACCAGACCAAGGGACGACGCCTACAATGAGCAGTTCTTC; v_gene: TRBV15; abundance: -; j_gene: TRBJ2-1; d_gene: -
CDR3aa: CASSLMGPDSPLHF; CDR3nt: TGTGCCAGCAGCTTAATGGGGCCGGATTCACCCCTCCACTTT; v_gene: TRBV11-2; abundance: -; j_gene: TRBJ1-6; d_gene: -
CDR3aa: CASSRPRGTMSYEQYF; CDR3nt: TGTGCCAGCAGCCGTCCCAGAGGGACAATGTCCTACGAGCAGTACTTC; v_gene: TRBV7-9; abundance: once; j_gene: TRBJ2-7; d_gene: -
CDR3aa: CASSPRRGATLPYEQYF; CDR3nt: TGTGCCAGCAGCCCCCGCCGCGGGGCGACACTTCCCTACGAGCAGTACTTC; v_gene: TRBV14; abundance: -; j_gene: TRBJ2-7; d_gene: -
CDR3aa: CASSLVSNQLQHF; CDR3nt: TGTGCCAGCAGTTTAGTCAGCAATCAGCTCCAGCATTTT; v_gene: TRBV27; abundance: -; j_gene: TRBJ1-5; d_gene: -
CDR3aa: CASEGPSGTGELFF; CDR3nt: TGTGCCAGCGAAGGCCCTTCGGGCACCGGGGAGCTGTTTTTT; v_gene: TRBV6-1; abundance: -; j_gene: TRBJ2-2; d_gene: -
CDR3aa: CASSEGGRAYNEQFF; CDR3nt: TGTGCCAGCAGTGAGGGCGGGAGAGCTTACAATGAGCAGTTCTTC; v_gene: TRBV2; abundance: -; j_gene: TRBJ2-1; d_gene: TRBD2
CDR3aa: CASRAVYNEQFF; CDR3nt: TGTGCCAGCAGAGCGGTCTACAATGAGCAGTTCTTC; v_gene: TRBV9; abundance: -; j_gene: TRBJ2-1; d_gene: -
CDR3aa: CASSVAGTAYEQYF; CDR3nt: TGTGCCAGCAGCGTAGCGGGAACTGCCTACGAGCAGTACTTC; v_gene: TRBV9; abundance: -; j_gene: TRBJ2-7; d_gene: -
CDR3aa: CASSLRGENNQPQHF; CDR3nt: TGCGCCAGCAGTCTCAGGGGGGAAAACAATCAGCCCCAGCATTTT; v_gene: TRBV4-1; abundance: many; j_gene: TRBJ1-5; d_gene: TRBD1
CDR3aa: CASSYGSAYEQYF; CDR3nt: TGTGCCAGCAGTTACGGGAGCGCCTACGAGCAGTACTTC; v_gene: TRBV9; abundance: -; j_gene: TRBJ2-7; d_gene: -
CDR3aa: CASRVTANTEAFF; CDR3nt: TGTGCCAGCAGGGTAACGGCGAACACTGAAGCTTTCTTT; v_gene: TRBV2; abundance: -; j_gene: TRBJ1-1; d_gene: -
CDR3aa: CASSFGQGALKLFF; CDR3nt: TGTGCCAGCAGCTTCGGACAGGGGGCATTGAAACTGTTTTTT; v_gene: TRBV7-8; abundance: -; j_gene: TRBJ1-4; d_gene: TRBD1
CDR3aa: CASSARAGATYEQYF; CDR3nt: TGTGCCAGCAGCGCCAGAGCGGGAGCCACCTACGAGCAGTACTTC; v_gene: TRBV7-9; abundance: -; j_gene: TRBJ2-7; d_gene: TRBD2
CDR3aa: CASSPPGQTYGYTF; CDR3nt: TGTGCCAGCAGTCCGCCGGGACAGACCTATGGCTACACCTTC; v_gene: TRBV11-3; abundance: -; j_gene: TRBJ1-2; d_gene: TRBD1
CDR3aa: CASSPNSGSRETQYF; CDR3nt: TGTGCCAGCAGCCCTAATTCAGGATCTAGGGAGACCCAGTACTTC; v_gene: TRBV4-2; abundance: -; j_gene: TRBJ2-5; d_gene: -
CDR3aa: CASSLGGSWTEAFF; CDR3nt: TGTGCCAGCAGTTTAGGGGGGTCATGGACTGAAGCTTTCTTT; v_gene: TRBV27; abundance: few; j_gene: TRBJ1-1; d_gene: -
CDR3aa: CASSLGTSGANVLTF; CDR3nt: TGTGCCAGCAGTCTGGGGACTTCTGGGGCCAACGTCCTGACTTTC; v_gene: TRBV27; abundance: -; j_gene: TRBJ2-6; d_gene: -
CDR3aa: CASSLSGYPTTEAFF; CDR3nt: TGTGCCAGCAGTTTGTCGGGATATCCAACAACTGAAGCTTTCTTT; v_gene: TRBV27; abundance: -; j_gene: TRBJ1-1; d_gene: -
CDR3aa: CASSPVTGPNIQYF; CDR3nt: TGTGCCAGCAGTCCGGTGACAGGGCCAAACATTCAGTACTTC; v_gene: TRBV27; abundance: many; j_gene: TRBJ2-4; d_gene: TRBD1
CDR3aa: CAWGGRPYGYTF; CDR3nt: TGTGCCTGGGGGGGCAGGCCCTATGGCTACACCTTC; v_gene: TRBV30; abundance: once; j_gene: TRBJ1-2; d_gene: -
CDR3aa: CAISEGVPPQPQHF; CDR3nt: TGTGCCATCAGTGAAGGGGTACCACCTCAGCCCCAGCATTTT; v_gene: TRBV10-3; abundance: -; j_gene: TRBJ1-5; d_gene: -
CDR3aa: CASSRPGLAEQYF; CDR3nt: TGTGCCAGCAGCCGACCGGGGCTCGCCGAGCAGTACTTC; v_gene: TRBV11-2; abundance: -; j_gene: TRBJ2-7; d_gene: -
CDR3aa: CASAINNEQFF; CDR3nt: TGTGCCAGCGCTATTAACAATGAGCAGTTCTTC; v_gene: TRBV27; abundance: -; j_gene: TRBJ2-1; d_gene: -
CDR3aa: CASSITLTSYNEQFF; CDR3nt: TGTGCCAGTAGTATAACCCTGACTTCCTACAATGAGCAGTTCTTC; v_gene: TRBV19; abundance: -; j_gene: TRBJ2-1; d_gene: -
CDR3aa: CASSLGTGNTEAFF; CDR3nt: TGTGCCAGCAGTTTGGGGACAGGGAACACTGAAGCTTTCTTT; v_gene: TRBV28; abundance: -; j_gene: TRBJ1-1; d_gene: TRBD1
CDR3aa: CASSITGFWSNQPQHF; CDR3nt: TGTGCCAGCAGTATAACCGGGTTTTGGTCCAATCAGCCCCAGCATTTT; v_gene: TRBV27; abundance: -; j_gene: TRBJ1-5; d_gene: -
CDR3aa: CASSPLETSASYNEQFF; CDR3nt: TGTGCCAGCAGCCCCCTTGAAACTAGCGCCTCCTACAATGAGCAGTTCTTC; v_gene: TRBV7-9; abundance: -; j_gene: TRBJ2-1; d_gene: TRBD2
CDR3aa: CASSPEVAGDNEQFF; CDR3nt: TGTGCCAGCAGTCCCGAGGTAGCGGGGGACAATGAGCAGTTCTTC; v_gene: TRBV6-5; abundance: -; j_gene: TRBJ2-1; d_gene: TRBD2
CDR3aa: CASSQDNAAGNTEAFF; CDR3nt: TGCGCCAGCAGCCAAGATAACGCAGCGGGGAACACTGAAGCTTTCTTT; v_gene: TRBV4-3; abundance: -; j_gene: TRBJ1-1; d_gene: -
CDR3aa: CASSQGLGLGLTYEQYF; CDR3nt: TGCGCCAGCAGCCAAGGGCTGGGGCTCGGCCTTACTTACGAGCAGTACTTC; v_gene: TRBV4-3; abundance: -; j_gene: TRBJ2-7; d_gene: -
CDR3aa: CASSPIAGGDQETQYF; CDR3nt: TGTGCCAGCAGTCCCATAGCGGGGGGCGACCAAGAGACCCAGTACTTC; v_gene: TRBV7-3; abundance: -; j_gene: TRBJ2-5; d_gene: TRBD2
CDR3aa: CASSLTPASSYNEQFF; CDR3nt: TGTGCCAGCAGCTTAACTCCTGCGAGCTCCTACAATGAGCAGTTCTTC; v_gene: TRBV7-3; abundance: -; j_gene: TRBJ2-1; d_gene: -
CDR3aa: CAAAYGHLNTEAFF; CDR3nt: TGTGCAGCAGCTTATGGCCACCTGAACACTGAAGCTTTCTTT; v_gene: TRBV7-3; abundance: once; j_gene: TRBJ1-1; d_gene: -
CDR3aa: CASSFPGVADTQYF; CDR3nt: TGTGCCAGCAGTTTCCCAGGGGTGGCAGATACGCAGTATTTT; v_gene: TRBV28; abundance: -; j_gene: TRBJ2-3; d_gene: -
CDR3aa: CASSVGGISYEQYF; CDR3nt: TGTGCCAGCAGTGTCGGCGGAATCTCCTACGAGCAGTACTTC; v_gene: TRBV2; abundance: -; j_gene: TRBJ2-7; d_gene: -
CDR3aa: CASSTTGKPGNTIYF; CDR3nt: TGTGCCAGCAGCACAACAGGGAAACCTGGAAACACCATATATTTT; v_gene: TRBV5-4; abundance: -; j_gene: TRBJ1-3; d_gene: -
CDR3aa: CASSALTGLWTEAFF; CDR3nt: TGTGCCAGCAGCGCCCTGACAGGGCTATGGACTGAAGCTTTCTTT; v_gene: TRBV9; abundance: -; j_gene: TRBJ1-1; d_gene: TRBD1
CDR3aa: CASIPGTGANYGYTF; CDR3nt: TGTGCCAGCATCCCAGGGACAGGAGCTAACTATGGCTACACCTTC; v_gene: TRBV6-5; abundance: -; j_gene: TRBJ1-2; d_gene: TRBD1
CDR3aa: CASSLAGELFF; CDR3nt: TGTGCCAGCAGCTTAGCCGGGGAGCTGTTTTTT; v_gene: TRBV7-6; abundance: -; j_gene: TRBJ2-2; d_gene: -
CDR3aa: CASSMGTESNQPQHF; CDR3nt: TGTGCCAGTAGTATGGGGACAGAGAGCAATCAGCCCCAGCATTTT; v_gene: TRBV19; abundance: -; j_gene: TRBJ1-5; d_gene: TRBD1
CDR3aa: CASSDPGPETQYF; CDR3nt: TGTGCCAGCAGTGACCCCGGCCCAGAGACCCAGTACTTC; v_gene: TRBV2; abundance: once; j_gene: TRBJ2-5; d_gene: -
CDR3aa: CSVVSGRETQYF; CDR3nt: TGCAGCGTTGTATCCGGGAGGGAGACCCAGTACTTC; v_gene: TRBV29-1; abundance: once; j_gene: TRBJ2-5; d_gene: TRBD2
CDR3aa: CASSVLRDNSPLHF; CDR3nt: TGTGCCAGCAGCGTACTCAGGGATAATTCACCCCTCCACTTT; v_gene: TRBV14; abundance: -; j_gene: TRBJ1-6; d_gene: -